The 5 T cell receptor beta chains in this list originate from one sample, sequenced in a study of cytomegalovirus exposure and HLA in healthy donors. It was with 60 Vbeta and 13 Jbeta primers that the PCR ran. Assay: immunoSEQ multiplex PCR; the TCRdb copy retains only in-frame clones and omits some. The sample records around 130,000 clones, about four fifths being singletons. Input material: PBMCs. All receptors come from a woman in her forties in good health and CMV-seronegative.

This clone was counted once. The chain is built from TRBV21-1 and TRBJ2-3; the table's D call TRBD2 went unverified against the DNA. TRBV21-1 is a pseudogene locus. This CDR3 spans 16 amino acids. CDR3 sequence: CASSKEASGSTDTQYF. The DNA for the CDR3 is TGTGCCAGCAGCAAAGAAGCTAGCGGTAGCACAGATACGCAGTATTTT.

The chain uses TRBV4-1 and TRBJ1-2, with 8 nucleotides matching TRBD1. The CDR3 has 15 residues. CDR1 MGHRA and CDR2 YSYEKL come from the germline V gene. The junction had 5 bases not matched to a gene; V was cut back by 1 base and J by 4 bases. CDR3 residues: CASSQVQGDRYGYTF. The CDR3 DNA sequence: TGCGCCAGCAGCCAAGTACAGGGGGACCGCTATGGCTACACCTTC.

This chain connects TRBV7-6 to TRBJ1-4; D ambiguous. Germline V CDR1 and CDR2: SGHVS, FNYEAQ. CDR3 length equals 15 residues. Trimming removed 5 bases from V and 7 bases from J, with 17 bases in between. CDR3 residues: CASSPTSYGLEKLFF. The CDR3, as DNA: TGTGCCAGCAGCCCCACGAGTTATGGACTTGAAAAACTGTTTTTT. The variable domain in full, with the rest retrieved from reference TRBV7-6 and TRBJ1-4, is GAGVSQSPRYKVTKRGQDVALRCDPISGHVSLYWYRQALGQGPEFLTYFNYEAQQDKSGLPNDRFSAERPEGSISTLTIQRTEQRDSAMYRCASSPTSYGLEKLFFGSGTQLSVL.

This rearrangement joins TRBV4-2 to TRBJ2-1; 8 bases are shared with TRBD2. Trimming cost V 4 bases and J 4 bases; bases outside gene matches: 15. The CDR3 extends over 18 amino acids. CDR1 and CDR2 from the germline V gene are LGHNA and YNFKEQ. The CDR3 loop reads CASSRTLVNSGVYNEQFF. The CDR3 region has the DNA TGTGCCAGCAGCCGAACCCTCGTGAATAGCGGGGTTTACAATGAGCAGTTCTTC.

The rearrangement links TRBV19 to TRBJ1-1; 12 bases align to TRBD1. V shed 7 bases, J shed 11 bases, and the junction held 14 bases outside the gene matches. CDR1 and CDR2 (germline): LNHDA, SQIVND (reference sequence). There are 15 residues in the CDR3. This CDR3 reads CASITRGQGAGRAFF. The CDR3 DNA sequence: TGTGCCAGTATTACAAGGGGACAGGGGGCGGGTAGGGCTTTCTTT. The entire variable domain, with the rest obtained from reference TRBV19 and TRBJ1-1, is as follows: DGGITQSPKYLFRKEGQNVTLSCEQNLNHDAMYWYRQDPGQGLRLIYYSQIVNDFQKGDIAEGYSVSREKKESFPLTVTSAQKNPTAFYLCASITRGQGAGRAFFGQGTRLTVV.